Listed below are T cell receptor beta chains from one sample, sequenced in a study of shared clonotypes between healthy human individuals. Data came from immunoSEQ multiplex PCR; TCRdb stores just in-frame clones and leaves some out. The table records roughly 2.1 million clones, 90% to 95% of them present only once. Sequenced: naive CD8+ T cells from PBMCs. These receptors were collected from a man younger than 30 in good health. Some clones in this sample may be carry-over from other donors' samples. The CDR3 runs from the conserved cysteine through the conserved F or W. The order of the fields is D gene, clone size, J gene, V gene, CDR3 DNA, CDR3 protein. A D gene is named only where the DNA matches it firmly. Not every row has a clone size; where given, it reads once, few, many or a size class.

D gene: .; clone size: .; J gene: TRBJ2-5; V gene: TRBV11-2; CDR3 DNA: TGTGCCAGCAGCCCCGGACTTAACCAAGAGACCCAGTACTTC; CDR3 protein: CASSPGLNQETQYF
D gene: TRBD1; clone size: .; J gene: TRBJ1-2; V gene: TRBV9; CDR3 DNA: TGTGCCAGCAGCGTCTCTCCGGACGGCAGGGGGCGAGACTATGGCTACACCTTC; CDR3 protein: CASSVSPDGRGRDYGYTF
D gene: .; clone size: .; J gene: TRBJ2-7; V gene: TRBV19; CDR3 DNA: TGTGCCAGTAGTCCCGCTTCAGGGACCGTCTACGAGCAGTACTTC; CDR3 protein: CASSPASGTVYEQYF
D gene: .; clone size: .; J gene: TRBJ2-1; V gene: TRBV7-9; CDR3 DNA: TGTGCCAGCAGCCCGAACCTCCAGTACAATGAGCAGTTCTTC; CDR3 protein: CASSPNLQYNEQFF
D gene: .; clone size: .; J gene: TRBJ1-2; V gene: TRBV6-1; CDR3 DNA: TGTGCCAGCAGTGAGTTCGTCGGGGGCTACACCTTC; CDR3 protein: CASSEFVGGYTF
D gene: .; clone size: .; J gene: TRBJ1-3; V gene: TRBV11-2; CDR3 DNA: TGTGCCAGCAGCTTAAGGGCAGCCTCTGGAAACACCATATATTTT; CDR3 protein: CASSLRAASGNTIYF
D gene: .; clone size: .; J gene: TRBJ1-1; V gene: TRBV7-9; CDR3 DNA: TGTGCCAGCAGCTATACCGGGTTCAAGCCGATCTGGGCTGAAGCTTTCTTT; CDR3 protein: CASSYTGFKPIWAEAFF
D gene: TRBD2; clone size: many; J gene: TRBJ2-3; V gene: TRBV25-1; CDR3 DNA: TGTGCCAGCAGTGTTAGCGGGAGTTGGGATACGCAGTATTTT; CDR3 protein: CASSVSGSWDTQYF
D gene: .; clone size: .; J gene: TRBJ2-5; V gene: TRBV7-9; CDR3 DNA: TGTGCCAGTCTGGCGGGGTCAGAGACCCAGTACTTC; CDR3 protein: CASLAGSETQYF
D gene: .; clone size: .; J gene: TRBJ2-7; V gene: TRBV28; CDR3 DNA: TGTGCCAGCATAGCGGAGGGGGGTTGGGTCTACGAGCAGTACTTC; CDR3 protein: CASIAEGGWVYEQYF
D gene: TRBD2; clone size: .; J gene: TRBJ2-7; V gene: TRBV4-1; CDR3 DNA: TGCGCCAGCAGCCAAGAAGGGACTAGCGGATTCTACGAGCAGTACTTC; CDR3 protein: CASSQEGTSGFYEQYF
D gene: .; clone size: .; J gene: TRBJ1-1; V gene: TRBV28; CDR3 DNA: TGTGCCAGCAGTTCTATCCGTGATATAATGAACACTGAAGCTTTCTTT; CDR3 protein: CASSSIRDIMNTEAFF
D gene: .; clone size: .; J gene: TRBJ1-1; V gene: TRBV19; CDR3 DNA: TGTGCCAGTATTGTGGGGGCTGGAACTGAAGCTTTCTTT; CDR3 protein: CASIVGAGTEAFF
D gene: .; clone size: .; J gene: TRBJ2-3; V gene: TRBV9; CDR3 DNA: TGTGCCAGCAGCGTACAGGGGAGGGCCACAGATACGCAGTATTTT; CDR3 protein: CASSVQGRATDTQYF
D gene: TRBD2; clone size: .; J gene: TRBJ2-1; V gene: TRBV10-3; CDR3 DNA: TGTGCCATCAGTGAGTCAGGTGGCGGGAGGATTAGCTACAATGAGCAGTTCTTC; CDR3 protein: CAISESGGGRISYNEQFF
D gene: .; clone size: .; J gene: TRBJ1-1; V gene: TRBV6-5; CDR3 DNA: TGTGCCAGCAGTTACTCGCCGGGCACTGAAGCTTTCTTT; CDR3 protein: CASSYSPGTEAFF
D gene: .; clone size: .; J gene: TRBJ2-2; V gene: TRBV5-6; CDR3 DNA: TGTGCCAGCAGCTTTGGTGGGGCGAGCACCGGGGAGCTGTTTTTT; CDR3 protein: CASSFGGASTGELFF